Below, 23 T cell receptor beta chains from the same sample are listed, as sequenced in a study of CD4+ T cells in melanoma. TCRdb's copy holds only in-frame clones and misses some; the assay was immunoSEQ multiplex PCR. The profile shows over 6,500 clones, approximately 69% of them singletons. Source material: cells from a culture (not recorded whether cultured in vitro). These receptors were obtained from a human donor with melanoma.

This chain uses TRBV5-1 with TRBJ1-1; D is unresolved. The CDR3 sequence is 11 residues long. Trimming removed 5 bases from V and 1 base from J, with 3 bases in between. Germline CDR1 and CDR2: SGHRS and YFSETQ. CDR3 region: CASRRNTEAFF. CDR3 in DNA: TGCGCCAGCAGGCGGAACACTGAAGCTTTCTTT.

This chain uses TRBV3-1 (or the pseudogene TRBV3-2) with TRBJ2-7, with 9 bases fitting TRBD2. Germline CDR1 reads LGHDT; CDR2 reads YNNKEL (reference sequence). Unmatched junction bases numbered 15, after V lost 0 bases and J lost 3 bases. The CDR3 totals 19 residues. The CDR3 loop is CASSQEGWGLAGIFYEQYF. Written as DNA, the CDR3 is TGTGCCAGCAGCCAAGAAGGGTGGGGGCTAGCGGGGATCTTCTACGAGCAGTACTTC.

J is TRBJ1-2 and V is TRBV3-1 (or the pseudogene TRBV3-2); 9 nucleotides line up with TRBD1. There are 16 residues in the CDR3. Germline V gene data show CDR1 as LGHDT and CDR2 as YNNKEL (reference sequence). The V and J ends lost 1 base and 1 base, in that order; junction bases with no gene match: 4. The CDR3 reads CASSQGWTGDNYGYTF. The CDR3 bases are TGTGCCAGCAGCCAAGGTTGGACAGGGGATAACTATGGCTACACCTTC.

This chain links TRBV19 with TRBJ1-5; D might be TRBD1 (5 bases). Germline loops: CDR1 LNHDA, CDR2 SQIVND (reference sequence). The CDR3 runs 12 residues. V gave up 1 base and J gave up 10 bases, with 8 bases separating them. CDR3 region: CASSIVQGPQHF. The CDR3 nucleotides read TGTGCCAGTAGTATAGTTCAGGGACCCCAGCATTTT.

This clone was recorded only once. The chain has TRBV28 and TRBJ1-2, with 8 bases fitting TRBD1. CDR1 is MDHEN and CDR2 is SYDVKM in the germline V gene. The CDR3 extends over 15 amino acids. J lost 2 bases, V lost 6 bases, and 8 bases had no gene match. The CDR3 nucleotides are TGTGCCAGCAGAACAGCAAGACAGGGGAACTATGGCTACACCTTC. As protein: CASRTARQGNYGYTF.

The sample holds a few counts of this clone. The chain is built from TRBV28 and TRBJ2-7; D unresolved. The CDR3 is 11 residues long. V gave up 4 bases and J gave up 3 bases, with 4 bases separating them. The germline gives CDR1 MDHEN, CDR2 SYDVKM. The CDR3 DNA sequence: TGTGCCAGCAGTTCCTACTACGAGCAGTACTTC. It translates to CASSSYYEQYF.

This sequence joins TRBV13 and TRBJ2-1; no clear D gene. Germline loops: CDR1 PRHDT, CDR2 FYEKMQ (reference sequence). The length of the CDR3 is 15 residues. V lost 5 bases to trimming and J lost 5 bases, with 16 bases between them. The CDR3 DNA reads as TGTGCCAGCAGCCATGTCATGGTGGAAGACAATGAGCAGTTCTTC. Residues: CASSHVMVEDNEQFF.

This clone occurred once. This chain uses TRBV4-1 with TRBJ1-2; D gene unclear. This CDR3 has 13 residues. The germline CDR1 and CDR2 sequences are MGHRA and YSYEKL. Trimming left V 1 base short and J 6 bases short, with 9 bases between. The CDR3 here is CASSQGRTNGYTF. In DNA form, the CDR3 reads TGCGCCAGCAGCCAAGGACGGACGAATGGCTACACCTTC.

This chain uses TRBV5-1 with TRBJ1-5, with D hard to call. The germline V gene encodes CDR1 SGHRS and CDR2 YFSETQ. Trimming took 0 bases from V and 0 from J, leaving 7 bases between them. This CDR3 comprises 15 residues. DNA for the CDR3: TGCGCCAGCAGCTTGGCCGGGAGTAGCAATCAGCCCCAGCATTTT. Translating gives CASSLAGSSNQPQHF.

The J gene is TRBJ1-5, the V gene TRBV21-1; TRBD1 is the table's D call, not checked against the DNA. TRBV21-1 is an annotated pseudogene. The CDR3 has 14 residues. The CDR3 is CASSGRQGAQPQHF. CDR3 coding DNA: TGTGCCAGCAGCGGCCGACAGGGAGCCCAGCCCCAGCATTTT.

Judged by abundance, this clone is large. The V gene is TRBV24-1, the J gene TRBJ2-1; 12 bases agree with TRBD1. Germline CDR1 is KGHDR and CDR2 is SFDVKD. The CDR3 is 15 amino acids. V lost 5 bases to trimming and J lost 10 bases; unmatched junction nucleotides: 8. CDR3 residues: CATSGFGTGGWEQFF. The CDR3 region has the DNA TGTGCCACCAGTGGTTTCGGGACAGGGGGCTGGGAGCAGTTCTTC.

The chain carries TRBV19 and TRBJ2-7; D is possibly TRBD1 or TRBD2 (5 bases each). The germline V gene encodes CDR1 LNHDA and CDR2 SQIVND (reference sequence). V dropped 5 bases and J dropped 2 bases, with 10 bases sitting between them. The CDR3 runs 13 residues. DNA for the CDR3: TGTGCCAGTAGTCTCGGGACCACCTACGAGCAGTACTTC. It yields the protein CASSLGTTYEQYF. Filled out from reference TRBV19 and TRBJ2-7, the complete variable domain reads DGGITQSPKYLFRKEGQNVTLSCEQNLNHDAMYWYRQDPGQGLRLIYYSQIVNDFQKGDIAEGYSVSREKKESFPLTVTSAQKNPTAFYLCASSLGTTYEQYFGPGTRLTVT.

This clone occurred a few times. DNA of the CDR3: TGTGCCAGCTCAGTGGACAGATCCAATGAGCAGTTCTTC. Translated, it gives CASSVDRSNEQFF. V and J are TRBV18 and TRBJ2-1, with D tentatively TRBD1 (6 bases). CDR1 and CDR2 (germline): KGHSH, LQKENI. The CDR3 consists of 13 residues. Trimming pared 5 bases from V and 6 bases from J, leaving 11 bases between.

The chain couples TRBV4-2 to TRBJ1-5; 8 bases line up with TRBD1. CDR3 length equals 15 residues. The germline V gene encodes CDR1 LGHNA and CDR2 YNFKEQ. V lost 0 bases, J lost 5 bases, and 3 bases stayed unmatched. As DNA, the CDR3 is TGTGCCAGCAGCCAAGAGGCGGGACAGGATCAGCCCCAGCATTTT. Its protein is CASSQEAGQDQPQHF.

The V and J genes are TRBV10-3 and TRBJ2-6; D remains ambiguous. In germline, CDR1 is ENHRY, CDR2 SYGVKD. The CDR3 sequence is 14 residues long. V was pared by 5 bases and J by 0 bases, with 5 bases between. CDR3 loop: CAISLYSGANVLTF. CDR3 bases: TGTGCCATCAGTTTGTACTCTGGGGCCAACGTCCTGACTTTC.

Only one count was recorded for this clone. The rearrangement joins TRBV5-1 to TRBJ1-1; 7 positions agree with TRBD1. This CDR3 comprises 14 residues. Trimming removed 1 base from V and 4 bases from J; junction bases left unmatched: 4. The germline V gene has CDR1 SGHRS and CDR2 YFSETQ. Here the CDR3 DNA reads TGCGCCAGCAGCTTGATGGGACAGAGCACTGAAGCTTTCTTT. Its protein product is CASSLMGQSTEAFF.

In its sample, this clone is large. This chain joins TRBV19 and TRBJ1-1; TRBD1 is a possible D gene (6 bases). In germline, CDR1 is LNHDA, CDR2 SQIVND (reference sequence). This CDR3 comprises 13 residues. Trimming left V 6 bases short and J 2 bases short, with 10 bases between. The CDR3 DNA follows: TGTGCCAGTAGCCAGGGGATTAACACTGAAGCTTTCTTT. Its protein product is CASSQGINTEAFF.

This clone is medium-sized (0.01 to 0.1%) by share. The gene calls are TRBV5-5 and TRBJ2-7; possible D gene TRBD2, 6 bases. Germline CDR1 SGHKS, CDR2 YYEKEE (reference sequence). Trimming removed 5 bases at V and 4 bases at J, with 7 bases between. The CDR3 is 11 residues long. CDR3: CASRGGYEQYF. For the CDR3, the DNA is TGTGCCAGCAGGGGGGGATACGAGCAGTACTTC.

The V gene is TRBV2, the J gene TRBJ2-1, with TRBD1 matching over 10 bases. There are 17 residues in the CDR3. The V gene's germline CDR1 is SNHLY and CDR2 FYNNEI. V trimming: 1 base; J trimming: 2 bases; junction bases outside the gene matches: 5. Here the CDR3 DNA reads TGTGCCAGCAGTGAAGTAAGAGGACAGGGGGCCTACAATGAGCAGTTCTTC. This encodes CASSEVRGQGAYNEQFF.

The chain employs TRBV9 and TRBJ1-1, with 7 bases identical to TRBD1. Germline V gene sequence: CDR1 SGDLS, CDR2 YYNGEE. The CDR3 sequence is 14 residues long. V trimming: 4 bases; J trimming: 5 bases; junction bases outside the gene matches: 8. CDR3 loop: CASSPQGGITEAFF. The CDR3, as DNA: TGTGCCAGCAGCCCCCAGGGGGGTATTACTGAAGCTTTCTTT.

CDR3 sequence: CASSHPGLAGGYEQYF. In DNA form, the CDR3 reads TGTGCCAGCAGCCACCCCGGACTAGCGGGGGGCTACGAGCAGTACTTC. The V gene is TRBV3-1 (or the pseudogene TRBV3-2), the J gene TRBJ2-7; 14 nucleotides agree with TRBD2. CDR1 is LGHDT and CDR2 is YNNKEL in the germline V gene (reference sequence). J gave up 3 bases and V 3 bases, and 4 bases lay outside the gene matches. CDR3 length: 16 residues.

This clone has only a few counts. This rearrangement joins TRBV5-1 to TRBJ2-6; D unclear. In germline, CDR1 is SGHRS, CDR2 YFSETQ. The V end was cut by 0 bases, the J end by 0 bases, with 13 bases between. This CDR3 region has 18 residues. CDR3 loop: CASSLGGRLSSGANVLTF. The DNA for the CDR3 is TGCGCCAGCAGCTTGGGAGGCAGATTGAGCTCTGGGGCCAACGTCCTGACTTTC.

The chain links TRBV29-1 to TRBJ1-2, with 7 bases identical to TRBD1. Germline V gene lookup returns CDR1 SQVTM and CDR2 ANQGSEA. This CDR3 has 12 amino acids. The junction had 4 bases not matched to a gene; V was cut back by 4 bases and J by 5 bases. The CDR3 DNA sequence: TGCAGCGTTGGACAGGGTCAATATGGCTACACCTTC. It yields the protein CSVGQGQYGYTF.